The 3 T cell receptor beta chains listed next were all sequenced from one sample in a study of TET2 disruption in CD19-targeted CAR T cells. Antigen specificity for these receptors is unknown. The assay was immunoSEQ multiplex PCR, and TCRdb's table has in-frame clones only and misses some. The table counts more than 25,000 clones; 1.5% to 2% lies in the top ten. The treatment denotes: autologous CTL019 cells: CD19 CAR with 4-1BB and CD3 zeta domains. This material consisted of CD8- CAR+ T cells sorted from cultured blood T cells, taken for CD19 CAR T cell therapy. This sample's subset: CD8-negative CAR-positive T cells from the infusion product. All receptors derive from a man in his 70s with chronic lymphocytic leukemia.

The CDR3 sequence: CASNGSGSPLHF. The covered CDR3 bases are TGTGCCAGTAACGGCAGCGGATCACCC. The J gene is TRBJ1-6, the V gene TRBV19; no clear D. The read gets to within 3 residues of the CDR3 end, and the germline J gene fills in the rest. Looked up from germline, CDR1 is LNHDA and CDR2 is SQIVND (reference sequence). The V end was cut by 7 bases, the J end by 10 bases, with 11 bases between. The CDR3 consists of 12 residues.

Comment on this clone: Read coverage stops 3 residues before the CDR3 terminus; the germline J gene supplies the remainder. The V call is TRBV30, the J call TRBJ2-4; TRBD1 matches 7 bases. CDR1 is GTSNPN, CDR2 SVGIG, per germline (reference sequence). There are 12 residues in the CDR3. The CDR3 sequence: CAWTDRERTQYF. The sequenced part of the CDR3 DNA is TGTGCCTGGACCGACAGGGAGCGGACT.

A note on this clone: Read data end 3 residues before the CDR3 end; the end is taken from the germline J gene. The V call is TRBV6-4, the J call TRBJ2-3; D might be TRBD1 (6 bases). The CDR3 has 13 amino acids. V dropped 5 bases and J dropped 4 bases, with 10 bases sitting between them. Germline CDR1 is MRHNA and CDR2 is SNTAGT. The CDR3 loop is CASSNREADTQYF. CDR3 bases read: TGTGCCAGCAGTAACAGGGAAGCAGATACG.